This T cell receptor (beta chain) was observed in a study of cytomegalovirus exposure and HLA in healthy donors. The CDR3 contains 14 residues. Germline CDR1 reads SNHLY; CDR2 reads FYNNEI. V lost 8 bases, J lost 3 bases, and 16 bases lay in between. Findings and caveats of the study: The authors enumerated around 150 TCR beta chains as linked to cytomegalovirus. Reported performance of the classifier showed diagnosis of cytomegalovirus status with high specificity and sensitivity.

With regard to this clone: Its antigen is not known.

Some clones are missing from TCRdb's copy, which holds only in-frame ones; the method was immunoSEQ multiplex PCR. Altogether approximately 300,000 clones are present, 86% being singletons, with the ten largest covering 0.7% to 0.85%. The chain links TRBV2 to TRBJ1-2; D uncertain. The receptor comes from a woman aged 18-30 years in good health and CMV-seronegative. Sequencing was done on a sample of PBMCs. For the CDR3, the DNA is TGTGCCAGCGGCGGGAACAACGACGACTATGGCTACACCTTC. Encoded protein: CASGGNNDDYGYTF. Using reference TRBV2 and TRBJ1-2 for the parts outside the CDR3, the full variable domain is EPEVTQTPSHQVTQMGQEVILRCVPISNHLYFYWYRQILGQKVEFLVSFYNNEISEKSEIFDDQFSVERPDGSNFTLKIRSTKLEDSAMYFCASGGNNDDYGYTFGSGTRLTVV.